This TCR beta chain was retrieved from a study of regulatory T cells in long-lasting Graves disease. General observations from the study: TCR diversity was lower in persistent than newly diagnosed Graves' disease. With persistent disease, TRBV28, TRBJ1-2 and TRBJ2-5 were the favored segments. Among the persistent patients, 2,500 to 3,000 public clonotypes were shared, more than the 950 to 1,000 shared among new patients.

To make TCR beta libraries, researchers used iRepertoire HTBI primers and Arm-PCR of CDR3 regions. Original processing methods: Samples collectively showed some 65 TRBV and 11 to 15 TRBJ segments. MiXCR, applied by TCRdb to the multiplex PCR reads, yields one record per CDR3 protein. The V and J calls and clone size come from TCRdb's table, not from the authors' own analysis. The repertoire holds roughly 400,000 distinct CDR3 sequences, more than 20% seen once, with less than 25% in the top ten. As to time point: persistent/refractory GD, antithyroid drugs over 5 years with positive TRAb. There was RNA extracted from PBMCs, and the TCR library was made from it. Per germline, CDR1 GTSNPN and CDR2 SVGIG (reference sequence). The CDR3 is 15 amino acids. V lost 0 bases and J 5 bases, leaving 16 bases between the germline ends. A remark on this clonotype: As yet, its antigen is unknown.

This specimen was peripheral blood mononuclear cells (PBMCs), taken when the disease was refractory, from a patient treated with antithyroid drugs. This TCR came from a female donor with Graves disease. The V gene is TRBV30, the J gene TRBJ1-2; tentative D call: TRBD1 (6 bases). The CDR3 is CAWSVTWTVFYGYTF. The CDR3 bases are TGTGCCTGGAGTGTAACTTGGACAGTGTTTTATGGCTACACCTTC.